Sequencing of this T cell receptor beta chain was carried out in a study of cytomegalovirus exposure and HLA in healthy donors. Germline V gives CDR1 MDHEN, CDR2 SYDVKM. This CDR3 has 14 residues. V lost 2 bases to trimming and J lost 4 bases; unmatched junction nucleotides: 5. As to this clone: The target antigen is unknown.

Findings of the study overall: When analyzed later, a missense DCLRE1C variant was found to be linked to TCR beta V- and J-gene trimming. Under in vitro conditions, three CMV-associated chains were confirmed as specific for CMV antigens. It was likely that a cluster of highly shared sequence variants was a sequencing artifact.

While unrecorded immune exposures were likely, the donors were nominally healthy when sampled. 60 Vbeta and 13 Jbeta primers were used in PCR. The repertoire was sequenced with immunoSEQ multiplex PCR; TCRdb's copy has only in-frame clones and lacks some. Here the sample spans 200,000 or so clones, approximately 80% being singletons. The V call is TRBV28, the J call TRBJ2-7; TRBD1 agrees at 7 bases. This TCR was recovered from a man aged 25 to 40 in good health and CMV-seronegative. Sequences were obtained from PBMCs. The CDR3: CASSLKDRHYEQYF. The CDR3 DNA reads TGTGCCAGCAGTTTAAAGGACAGGCATTACGAGCAGTACTTC. Supplemented by reference TRBV28 and TRBJ2-7, the full variable domain reads DVKVTQSSRYLVKRTGEKVFLECVQDMDHENMFWYRQDPGLGLRLIYFSYDVKMKEKGDIPEGYSVSREKKERFSLILESASTNQTSMYLCASSLKDRHYEQYFGPGTRLTVT.